The next 28 T cell receptor beta chains were all read from a single sample in a study of T cells after yellow fever vaccination. MiXCR, applied by TCRdb to the 5' RACE reads, yields one record per CDR3 protein. The repertoire holds under 200,000 distinct CDR3 sequences, 6% to 7.5% seen once, with more than 2.5% in the top ten. This specimen consisted of CD4+ T cells sorted from PBMCs, obtained 4 to 6 days after the first yellow fever vaccination. The receptors were gathered from a young man who received the YFV17D yellow fever vaccine.

V is TRBV7-6 and J is TRBJ2-1, with TRBD1 as a possible D gene (6 bases). CDR1 is SGHVS, CDR2 FNYEAQ, per germline. This CDR3 has 15 amino acids. Trimming removed 5 bases at V and 4 bases at J, with 15 bases between. The CDR3, as DNA: TGTGCCAGCAGCCCACAGCTAGGACAGTACAATGAGCAGTTCTTC. It translates to CASSPQLGQYNEQFF.

This clonotype was detected only a few times. The chain has TRBV10-3 and TRBJ1-2, with D tentatively TRBD1 (5 bases). Trimming removed 4 bases from V and 2 bases from J, with 8 bases in between. Germline-derived CDR1 and CDR2 are ENHRY and SYGVKD. The CDR3 length is 13 residues. The CDR3 coding sequence is TGTGCCATCAGTGCCCGACAGAACTATGGCTACACCTTC. It translates to CAISARQNYGYTF.

This clonotype was recorded many times. The chain links TRBV24-1 to TRBJ2-3; 7 bases map to TRBD2. From germline, CDR1 is KGHDR and CDR2 SFDVKD. The V gene end was trimmed by 9 bases and the J gene end by 7 bases; junction bases not matched to a gene: 6. The CDR3 is 12 residues long. The CDR3 DNA sequence: TGTGCCACCGAAGGGGAGGGGAATACGCAGTATTTT. It codes for CATEGEGNTQYF.

This clonotype has more than one count but fewer than ten. This rearrangement joins TRBV20-1 to TRBJ2-5; maybe TRBD2 (6 bases). This CDR3 comprises 18 residues. V was clipped by 3 bases and J by 7 bases, with 30 bases between them. CDR1 DFQATT and CDR2 SNEGSKA come from the germline V gene (reference sequence). In DNA form, the CDR3 reads TGCAGTGCTAGCGGGAGTATTAGGGCCCCGGGTCTTGTTACGACCCAGTACTTC. It codes for CSASGSIRAPGLVTTQYF.

The chain links TRBV2 to TRBJ2-3, with D unclear. The CDR3 runs 13 residues. V dropped 7 bases and J dropped 2 bases, with 10 bases sitting between them. The V gene's germline CDR1 is SNHLY and CDR2 FYNNEI. In DNA, the CDR3 is TGTGCCAGCACCCTCGAGGCCACAGATACGCAGTATTTT. Amino acid sequence: CASTLEATDTQYF. The full variable domain, completed using reference TRBV2 and TRBJ2-3, is EPEVTQTPSHQVTQMGQEVILRCVPISNHLYFYWYRQILGQKVEFLVSFYNNEISEKSEIFDDQFSVERPDGSNFTLKIRSTKLEDSAMYFCASTLEATDTQYFGPGTRLTVL.

The gene calls are TRBV5-5 and TRBJ2-7, with D possibly TRBD2 on 6 matching bases. The CDR3 has 15 residues. The germline V gene has CDR1 SGHKS and CDR2 YYEKEE (reference sequence). Trimming shortened V by 0 bases and J by 1 base, and 11 bases separated the two germline ends. In nucleotides, the CDR3 is TGTGCCAGCAGCTTGGAGCGGGTTAGATCCTACGAGCAGTACTTC. Translated: CASSLERVRSYEQYF.

The sample holds many counts of this clonotype. The V call is TRBV11-2, the J call TRBJ2-6; D call uncertain. The CDR3 extends over 19 amino acids. CDR1 and CDR2 (germline): SGHAT, FQNNGV. With 2 bases removed from V and 1 base from J, the gap between germline ends came to 18 bases. The CDR3 DNA follows: TGTGCCAGCAGCTTATGGGTTGCCAAATCTGGGTCTGGGGCCAACGTCCTGACTTTC. Amino acid sequence: CASSLWVAKSGSGANVLTF. Full variable domain (missing parts from reference TRBV11-2 and TRBJ2-6): EAGVAQSPRYKIIEKRQSVAFWCNPISGHATLYWYQQILGQGPKLLIQFQNNGVVDDSQLPKDRFSAERLKGVDSTLKIQPAKLEDSAVYLCASSLWVAKSGSGANVLTFGAGSRLTVL.

In DNA, the CDR3 is TGTGCCAGCAGCCCTTGGCCGGCAGGGCAGACTTTCGAAGCTTTCTTT. Translating it yields CASSPWPAGQTFEAFF. The gene calls are TRBV5-6 and TRBJ1-1; a weak D match, TRBD1 (5 bases). There are 16 residues in the CDR3. CDR1 and CDR2 from the germline V gene are SGHDT and YYEEEE. V gave up 4 bases and J gave up 8 bases, with 24 bases separating them.

V usage is TRBV5-4 and J usage is TRBJ2-2; possibly TRBD1 or TRBD2 for D (5 bases each). The CDR3 extends over 15 amino acids. Trimming removed 4 bases at V and 4 bases at J, with 14 bases between. Germline V gene data show CDR1 as SGHNT and CDR2 as YYREEE (reference sequence). The CDR3 region is CASSGHQGRTGELFF. CDR3 bases: TGTGCCAGCAGCGGACACCAGGGACGCACCGGGGAGCTGTTTTTT.

This clonotype was counted ten times or more. V and J are TRBV24-1 and TRBJ2-2, with D possibly TRBD2 on 6 matching bases. The CDR3 has 14 residues. Germline assignment: CDR1 KGHDR and CDR2 SFDVKD. V dropped 0 bases and J dropped 13 bases, with 14 bases sitting between them. The CDR3 sequence: CATSDLQPGGWLFF. The CDR3 DNA is TGTGCCACCAGTGATTTGCAACCCGGAGGGTGGCTGTTTTTT.

This clonotype has a count of ten or more. The chain joins TRBV5-1 to TRBJ2-1; TRBD2 aligns across 8 bases. Per the germline V gene, CDR1 is SGHRS and CDR2 is YFSETQ. V shed 3 bases and J 4 bases; nucleotides not matched to a gene: 9. The CDR3 has 16 amino acids. CDR3 sequence (DNA): TGCGCCAGCAGCTGGATAGCGGGGAAATCTTACAATGAGCAGTTCTTC. Its translation: CASSWIAGKSYNEQFF.

At least ten counts were recorded for this clonotype. The chain carries TRBV24-1 and TRBJ2-7; 8 nucleotides match TRBD1. Germline trimming cut 0 bases from V and 3 bases from J; bases unmatched to any gene: 6. This CDR3 comprises 16 residues. CDR1 KGHDR and CDR2 SFDVKD come from the germline V gene. For the CDR3, the DNA is TGTGCCACCAGTGATTTGAGCAGGGGGCGCCTCTACGAGCAGTACGTC. Translated, it gives CATSDLSRGRLYEQYV.

This sequence joins TRBV5-6 and TRBJ2-1; 7 bases fit TRBD1. Germline V gene lookup returns CDR1 SGHDT and CDR2 YYEEEE. Germline trimming cut 6 bases from V and 3 bases from J; bases unmatched to any gene: 6. There are 14 residues in the CDR3. CDR3: CASTLTGFYNEQFF. The CDR3 nucleotides read TGTGCCAGCACCCTGACAGGGTTCTACAATGAGCAGTTCTTC.

This clonotype was seen repeatedly, ten times or more. The rearrangement uses TRBV5-1 and TRBJ2-5; no reliable D call. V was clipped by 3 bases and J by 1 base, with 10 bases between them. CDR1 is SGHRS, CDR2 YFSETQ, per germline. The length of the CDR3 is 14 residues. CDR3 DNA sequence: TGCGCCAGCAGCTGGAAGGTGGGCCAAGAGACCCAGTACTTC. The encoded protein is CASSWKVGQETQYF.

The rearrangement joins TRBV4-3 to TRBJ2-7, with TRBD1 matching 7 bases. Losses at the gene ends were 4 bases for V and 9 bases for J; bases not matched to a gene: 9. Germline V gene lookup returns CDR1 LGHNA and CDR2 YSLEER. This CDR3 has 13 residues. This chain's CDR3 is CASSPNWDSLQYF. CDR3 DNA sequence: TGCGCCAGCAGCCCGAACTGGGACAGCCTGCAGTACTTC.

The table lists this clonotype with many counts. The chain has TRBV7-2 and TRBJ2-3; 13 bases are a match to TRBD2. Germline CDR1 and CDR2: SGHTA and FQGNSA. The CDR3 is 16 residues long. The trim removed 3 bases at V and 6 bases at J, leaving 6 bases unmatched. This chain's CDR3 is CASSFRLAGGVDTQYF. The CDR3 DNA follows: TGTGCCAGCAGCTTCCGACTAGCGGGGGGCGTGGATACGCAGTATTTT.

Comment on this clonotype: A much larger clone differs by one base, so this may be a read error. This chain joins TRBV30 and TRBJ1-4; D is unresolved. The CDR3 has 12 amino acids. Germline V gene lookup returns CDR1 GTSNPN and CDR2 SVGIG (reference sequence). Trimming stripped 0 bases from V and 8 bases from J, with 7 bases between. CDR3 amino acids: CAWSVTREKLFF. CDR3 DNA: TGTGCCTGGAGTGTGACACGGGAAAAACTGTTTTTT.

This clonotype was detected many times. J is TRBJ1-5 and V is TRBV20-1; D is undetermined. V was clipped by 5 bases and J by 0 bases, with 5 bases between them. Germline CDR1 is DFQATT and CDR2 is SNEGSKA (reference sequence). There are 12 residues in the CDR3. The CDR3 nucleotides read TGCAGTGCTGGGTATAGCAATCAGCCCCAGCATTTT. As protein: CSAGYSNQPQHF.

This clonotype was counted between two and nine times. This rearrangement joins TRBV20-1 to TRBJ1-4; 9 nucleotides match TRBD1. V trimming: 3 bases; J trimming: 7 bases; junction bases outside the gene matches: 9. Looked up from germline, CDR1 is DFQATT and CDR2 is SNEGSKA (reference sequence). This CDR3 is 15 amino acids long. CDR3 in DNA: TGCAGTGCTAGTTCCCGGACAGGGGATTTTGAAAAACTGTTTTTT. Residues: CSASSRTGDFEKLFF.

This clonotype showed up many times. The chain couples TRBV20-1 to TRBJ2-3, with no clear D. Trimming shortened V by 6 bases and J by 1 base, and 17 bases separated the two germline ends. Germline V gene data show CDR1 as DFQATT and CDR2 as SNEGSKA (reference sequence). This CDR3 comprises 15 residues. Written as DNA, the CDR3 is TGCAGTGCCACTGATAGAGTATGGGGCACAGATACGCAGTATTTT. Translated: CSATDRVWGTDTQYF.

This clonotype was recorded a few times. This chain links TRBV2 with TRBJ1-6; weak D call: TRBD1 (6 bases). Germline V gene data show CDR1 as SNHLY and CDR2 as FYNNEI. CDR3 length: 14 amino acids. V was cut by 3 bases and J by 10 bases, with 13 bases left in between. The DNA of the CDR3 is TGTGCCAGCAGTGAGGGGGCCTTGGGGTCACCCCTCCACTTT. Translating it yields CASSEGALGSPLHF. The entire variable domain, with the rest obtained from reference TRBV2 and TRBJ1-6, is as follows: EPEVTQTPSHQVTQMGQEVILRCVPISNHLYFYWYRQILGQKVEFLVSFYNNEISEKSEIFDDQFSVERPDGSNFTLKIRSTKLEDSAMYFCASSEGALGSPLHFGNGTRLTVT.

This clonotype occurred many times. The rearrangement joins TRBV12-5 to TRBJ2-5, with 12 bases aligning to TRBD2. V shed 6 bases, J shed 6 bases, and the junction held 5 bases outside the gene matches. This CDR3 comprises 14 residues. Germline CDR1 reads LGHNT; CDR2 reads FRNRAP. The CDR3, as DNA: TGTGCTAGTGGCCGAGGACTAGCGGGACAGACCCAGTACTTC. Translated: CASGRGLAGQTQYF.

The chain employs TRBV7-9 and TRBJ2-1; TRBD1 is a possible D gene (6 bases). The CDR3 extends over 14 amino acids. Per germline, CDR1 SEHNR and CDR2 FQNEAQ (reference sequence). Trimming stripped 5 bases from V and 4 bases from J, with 12 bases between. CDR3 in amino acids: CASSVGTLYNEQFF. The CDR3 DNA is TGTGCCAGCAGCGTAGGGACACTATACAATGAGCAGTTCTTC.

The genes are TRBV6-1 and TRBJ2-5, with unresolved D. Per germline, CDR1 MNHNS and CDR2 SASEGT. Between the trimmed V and J ends, which lost 6 bases and 1 base, there was a span of 12 bases. The CDR3 is 14 residues long. CDR3 in amino acids: CASSAMAFQETQYF. The CDR3 coding sequence is TGTGCCAGCAGCGCGATGGCGTTCCAAGAGACCCAGTACTTC.

The rearrangement links TRBV18 to TRBJ2-7; 9 bases match TRBD2. The CDR3 contains 14 residues. J lost 2 bases, V lost 6 bases, and 5 bases had no gene match. CDR1 KGHSH and CDR2 LQKENI come from the germline V gene. CDR3 sequence (DNA): TGTGCCAGCTCGATAGCGGGGGCCACCTACGAGCAGTACTTC. It is translated as CASSIAGATYEQYF. Together with reference TRBV18 and TRBJ2-7, the CDR3 gives the full variable domain: NAGVMQNPRHLVRRRGQEARLRCSPMKGHSHVYWYRQLPEEGLKFMVYLQKENIIDESGMPKERFSAEFPKEGPSILRIQQVVRGDSAAYFCASSIAGATYEQYFGPGTRLTVT.

Many counts were recorded for this clonotype. J is TRBJ2-1 and V is TRBV20-1; D may be TRBD1 (8 bases). The V gene's germline CDR1 is DFQATT and CDR2 SNEGSKA (reference sequence). Trimming removed 1 base at V and 8 bases at J, with 21 bases between. The CDR3 is made up of 16 amino acids. The CDR3 sequence: CSARAHIWTGRDEQFF. In nucleotides, the CDR3 is TGCAGTGCTAGAGCCCACATTTGGACAGGGAGGGATGAGCAGTTCTTC.

This clonotype has ten or more counts. The chain couples TRBV12-3 or TRBV12-4 to TRBJ2-3, with TRBD2 matching over 9 bases. This CDR3 has 17 residues. Trimming cost V 5 bases and J 0 bases; bases outside gene matches: 9. CDR3 amino acids: CASSPRASGASTDTQYF. The CDR3 bases are TGTGCCAGCAGTCCCCGGGCTAGCGGGGCTAGCACAGATACGCAGTATTTT.

This clonotype was picked up many times. The chain carries TRBV7-9 and TRBJ2-3, with no clear D. Germline V gene sequence: CDR1 SEHNR, CDR2 FQNEAQ (reference sequence). V shed 5 bases and J shed 5 bases, with 11 bases lying between them. This CDR3 has 13 amino acids. Here the CDR3 reads CASSPDPKDTQYF. The CDR3, as DNA: TGTGCCAGCAGCCCGGACCCCAAAGATACGCAGTATTTT. The variable domain in full, completed from reference TRBV7-9 and TRBJ2-3, reads DTGVSQNPRHKITKRGQNVTFRCDPISEHNRLYWYRQTLGQGPEFLTYFQNEAQLEKSRLLSDRFSAERPKGSFSTLEIQRTEQGDSAMYLCASSPDPKDTQYFGPGTRLTVL.